Following are 6 T cell receptor beta chains from one sample sequenced in a study of shared clonotypes between healthy human individuals (dated by TCRdb to between 2020 and 2021). CD8 naive samples were obtained by positive selection for CCR7 among CD45RO-negative cells, yielding a CD45RA+CCR7+ population from which TemRA cells were excluded. The method was the immunoSEQ multiplex PCR assay. The table comes from immuneACCESS by way of TCRdb, which keeps in-frame sequences with V and J called. Part of the clones is missing from these tables; in studies checked, under half for an unresolved V gene and the rest for unknown reasons. A total of about 680,000 clones appear in this sample, around 90% of them only once. The ten largest account for 20% to 25% of the sample. Sequencing was carried out using naive CD8+ T cells sorted from blood. What the cell subset or site label conveys for this sample: CD45RA+CCR7+. These receptor sequences come from a young man in good health.

This chain connects TRBV4-1 to TRBJ2-1; D remains unclear. V was cut by 2 bases and J by 8 bases, with 28 bases left in between. Looked up from germline, CDR1 is MGHRA and CDR2 is YSYEKL. The CDR3 loop spans 19 amino acids. CDR3 nucleotides: TGCGCCAGCAGCCAATCCATGGGCGATCGAGCCGACCTAAGCGATGAGCAGTTCTTC. The encoded protein is CASSQSMGDRADLSDEQFF.

The chain joins TRBV27 to TRBJ1-1; the D is unclear. V lost 5 bases and J lost 4, with 11 bases in between. The CDR3 sequence is 13 residues long. Germline V CDR1 and CDR2: MNHEY, SMNVEV (reference sequence). The CDR3: CASSTVRGTEAFF. For the CDR3, the DNA is TGTGCCAGCAGTACCGTACGCGGCACTGAAGCTTTCTTT.

As regards this clone: Other DNA sequences in this sample translate to the same CDR3. The J gene is TRBJ2-7, the V gene TRBV2; D perhaps matches TRBD2 (5 bases). The length of the CDR3 is 13 residues. Deletions cut 2 bases from V and 1 base from J, with 6 bases between. Per the germline V gene, CDR1 is SNHLY and CDR2 is FYNNEI. CDR3 nucleotides: TGTGCCAGCAGTGAAACTAGTTCCTACGAGCAGTACTTC. The encoded protein is CASSETSSYEQYF.

The chain links TRBV6-5 to TRBJ1-5; D is unclear. Germline V gives CDR1 MNHEY, CDR2 SVGAGI. With 2 bases removed from V and 7 bases from J, the gap between germline ends came to 12 bases. The CDR3 totals 14 residues. CDR3 region: CASSYDGVGQPQHF. The CDR3 DNA reads TGTGCCAGCAGTTACGATGGGGTTGGACAGCCCCAGCATTTT.

This chain joins TRBV6-6 and TRBJ2-2, with D unresolved. The CDR3 is 12 amino acids. V lost 4 bases and J lost 3, with 3 bases in between. Germline values: CDR1 MNHNY, CDR2 SVGAGI (reference sequence). For the CDR3, the DNA is TGTGCCAGCAGTTCCGACACCGGGGAGCTGTTTTTT. Translation gives CASSSDTGELFF.

The CDR3 nucleotides read TGTGCCAGCAGCTTGGTATCATACCGGGACAGCGATCGGAACACTGAAGCTTTCTTT. Translated: CASSLVSYRDSDRNTEAFF. The V gene is TRBV7-9, the J gene TRBJ1-1; 7 bases map to TRBD1. The CDR3 length is 19 residues. V lost 3 bases, J lost 1 base, and 17 bases stayed unmatched. Looked up from germline, CDR1 is SEHNR and CDR2 is FQNEAQ (reference sequence). Using reference TRBV7-9 and TRBJ1-1 for the parts outside the CDR3, the full variable domain is DTGVSQNPRHKITKRGQNVTFRCDPISEHNRLYWYRQTLGQGPEFLTYFQNEAQLEKSRLLSDRFSAERPKGSFSTLEIQRTEQGDSAMYLCASSLVSYRDSDRNTEAFFGQGTRLTVV.